This T cell receptor beta chain was identified during a study of CD8+ T cells in alopecia areata. The CDR3 runs 15 residues. Germline V gene lookup returns CDR1 SGDLS and CDR2 YYNGEE. Trimming took 7 bases from V and 1 from J, leaving 15 bases between them. Cell sorting on a FACSAria was used to separate CD4+ and CD8+ T cells from the PBMCs. Findings of the study overall: Unlike in mice, where it was clearer, TCR sharing across patients was less clear, possibly HLA-related.

This clone was observed at least ten times. Its specificity is unknown. As the sequencing template, cDNA was produced by extracting RNA and reverse transcribing it. Only in-frame clones appear in the TCRdb table, and some are missing; sequencing was by immunoSEQ multiplex PCR. In the table there are tens of thousands of clones, 50% to 75% of which are singletons. Source: CD8+ T cells sorted from blood, taken at week 0. The receptor's source is a human donor with alopecia areata. This rearrangement joins TRBV9 to TRBJ2-1; tentatively, D is TRBD2 (6 bases). CDR3 residues: CASASRDLSYNEQFF. The DNA for the CDR3 is TGTGCCAGCGCATCCCGGGACTTATCCTACAATGAGCAGTTCTTC.